These 16 T cell receptor beta chains came from one sample sequenced in a study of T-cell reconstitution after alpha-beta-depleted transplantation in children. TCRbeta library preparation incorporated unique molecular identifiers. TCRdb re-called the PCR reads with MiXCR, one entry per CDR3 protein. This sample has over 200,000 distinct CDR3 sequences; about a sixth occur once, and the top ten carry 40% to 50%. Sequences were derived from PBMCs, mostly from graft donor cells, sampled 360 days after TCRalphabeta/CD19-depleted stem cell transplant. The receptor set was obtained from a male patient aged 2 to 10 who had a stem cell transplant for acute lymphoblastic leukemia, so the T cells may come from the graft donor.

The chain joins TRBV3-1 to TRBJ2-7; unclear D gene. Germline V gene data show CDR1 as LGHDT and CDR2 as YNNKEL (reference sequence). With 2 bases removed from V and 7 bases from J, the gap between germline ends came to 9 bases. This CDR3 region has 12 residues. CDR3 bases: TGTGCCAGCAGCCAACGGCCCCGGGAGCAGTACTTC. This gives the protein CASSQRPREQYF.

The sample holds many counts of this clonotype. This chain connects TRBV7-2 to TRBJ2-1; 12 nucleotides line up with TRBD1. There are 16 residues in the CDR3. V gave up 0 bases and J gave up 7 bases; unmatched junction bases: 4. Germline V gene sequence: CDR1 SGHTA, CDR2 FQGNSA. The CDR3 bases are TGTGCCAGCAGCTTAGCCGGGACAGGGGGCAAAAATGAGCAGTTCTTC. It is translated as CASSLAGTGGKNEQFF. The full variable domain, in which reference TRBV7-2 and TRBJ2-1 provide the parts outside the CDR3, is GAGVSQSPSNKVTEKGKDVELRCDPISGHTALYWYRQSLGQGLEFLIYFQGNSAPDKSGLPSDRFSAERTGGSVSTLTIQRTQQEDSAVYLCASSLAGTGGKNEQFFGPGTRLTVL.

The chain combines TRBV6-2 or TRBV6-3 with TRBJ2-5; no clear D. Trimming pared 2 bases from V and 1 base from J, leaving 20 bases between. Germline V lookup: CDR1 MNHEY, CDR2 SVGEGT. The CDR3 runs to 18 residues. The CDR3 spells CASSYGFTRIPAQETQYF. CDR3 DNA: TGTGCCAGCAGTTACGGATTTACAAGGATACCAGCCCAAGAGACCCAGTACTTC.

This clonotype was recorded many times. The chain carries TRBV3-1 and TRBJ1-6, with unresolved D. CDR1 and CDR2 from the germline V gene are LGHDT and YNNKEL (reference sequence). Trimming stripped 3 bases from V and 4 bases from J, with 4 bases between. The CDR3 runs 13 residues. The CDR3 DNA follows: TGTGCCAGCAGCCAGGGGTATAATTCACCCCTCCACTTT. Residues: CASSQGYNSPLHF.

The table lists this clonotype with a few counts. The chain has TRBV5-6 and TRBJ2-7, with TRBD1 matching over 7 bases. The V and J ends lost 3 bases and 3 bases, in that order; junction bases with no gene match: 3. The CDR3 is 13 amino acids. The germline V gene encodes CDR1 SGHDT and CDR2 YYEEEE. For the CDR3, the DNA is TGTGCCAGCAGCTCAGACAGGGTCTACGAGCAGTACTTC. It is translated as CASSSDRVYEQYF.

This clonotype has more than one count but fewer than ten. The chain is built from TRBV7-2 and TRBJ2-7; 16 bases fit TRBD2. This CDR3 has 17 residues. CDR1 is SGHTA, CDR2 FQGNSA, per germline. The J segment lost 3 bases and the V segment lost 5 bases, leaving 7 bases of the junction unmatched. The CDR3 region is CASSPAGTSGGGYEQYF. The CDR3, as DNA: TGTGCCAGCAGCCCGGCCGGGACTAGCGGGGGGGGCTACGAGCAGTACTTC.

The V gene is TRBV5-1, the J gene TRBJ2-1; 10 bases are a match to TRBD2. CDR1 is SGHRS and CDR2 is YFSETQ in the germline V gene. V lost 8 bases, J lost 4 bases, and 12 bases stayed unmatched. CDR3 size: 16 residues. The CDR3 reads CASKTVAGGWYNEQFF. In DNA form, the CDR3 reads TGCGCCAGTAAAACCGTAGCGGGAGGATGGTACAATGAGCAGTTCTTC. Looking up the rest from reference TRBV5-1 and TRBJ2-1 gives the full variable domain: KAGVTQTPRYLIKTRGQQVTLSCSPISGHRSVSWYQQTPGQGLQFLFEYFSETQRNKGNFPGRFSGRQFSNSRSEMNVSTLELGDSALYLCASKTVAGGWYNEQFFGPGTRLTVL.

This clonotype was counted only a few times. The chain joins TRBV29-1 to TRBJ2-5; 12 bases are shared with TRBD1. Germline V gives CDR1 SQVTM, CDR2 ANQGSEA. Trimming removed 6 bases from V and 1 base from J; junction bases left unmatched: 3. This CDR3 has 14 residues. DNA of the CDR3: TGCAGCGTGGGGGACAGGGGGCCCCAAGAGACCCAGTACTTC. It specifies CSVGDRGPQETQYF.

V usage is TRBV12-3 or TRBV12-4 and J usage is TRBJ1-4; D is undetermined. The ends were cut back, 5 bases at V and 8 bases at J, with 6 bases in the middle. There are 11 residues in the CDR3. CDR3 nucleotides: TGTGCCAGCAGTGGAAACGAAAAACTGTTTTTT. It translates to CASSGNEKLFF.

This clonotype was seen a handful of times. The chain employs TRBV7-2 and TRBJ1-4, with D perhaps matching TRBD1 (6 bases). CDR1 is SGHTA, CDR2 FQGNSA, per germline. The V end was cut by 2 bases, the J end by 10 bases, with 17 bases between. There are 15 residues in the CDR3. Here the CDR3 reads CASSLSVQGIGKLFF. The CDR3, as DNA: TGTGCCAGCAGCTTATCCGTACAGGGAATAGGAAAACTGTTTTTT.

The table lists this clonotype with a few counts. This chain uses TRBV12-3 or TRBV12-4 with TRBJ2-1; unclear D gene. V was pared by 3 bases and J by 6 bases, with 12 bases between. This CDR3 is built from 14 residues. This chain's CDR3 is CASSFLNPSNEQFF. CDR3 bases: TGTGCCAGCAGTTTTCTAAACCCCTCCAATGAGCAGTTCTTC.

This rearrangement joins TRBV12-3 or TRBV12-4 to TRBJ1-5; D perhaps matches TRBD1 (5 bases). The CDR3 is 14 amino acids. Trimming took 7 bases from V and 9 from J, leaving 19 bases between them. The CDR3 loop is CASTSGEGRTPQHF. The CDR3 coding sequence is TGTGCCAGCACCTCGGGGGAGGGAAGGACGCCCCAGCATTTT.

This clonotype was detected only a few times. This chain joins TRBV11-2 and TRBJ1-4; 7 bases are a match to TRBD1. V gave up 5 bases and J gave up 4 bases; unmatched junction bases: 7. This CDR3 comprises 15 residues. Germline lookup yields CDR1 SGHAT and CDR2 FQNNGV. The CDR3 region has the DNA TGTGCCAGCAGCACCGGGACAGCCGGTAATGAAAAACTGTTTTTT. Its protein product is CASSTGTAGNEKLFF.

This clonotype was observed a few times. The genes are TRBV14 and TRBJ2-7; 12 bases are shared with TRBD1. This CDR3 region has 16 residues. Germline V gene data show CDR1 as SGHDN and CDR2 as FVKESK. J lost 5 bases, V lost 0 bases, and 5 bases had no gene match. CDR3 sequence: CASSQDWDRGLNEQYF. In DNA form, the CDR3 reads TGTGCCAGCAGCCAAGATTGGGACAGGGGGCTCAACGAGCAGTACTTC.

This clonotype has only a few counts. V and J are TRBV29-1 and TRBJ1-5; D not certain. This CDR3 contains 13 residues. Germline V gives CDR1 SQVTM, CDR2 ANQGSEA. Trimming took off 4 bases at V and 0 bases at J, with 7 bases between the two ends. The CDR3 region is CSVVFGSNQPQHF. In DNA form, the CDR3 reads TGCAGCGTTGTTTTCGGTAGCAATCAGCCCCAGCATTTT.

This sequence joins TRBV12-3 or TRBV12-4 and TRBJ2-7, with D possibly matching TRBD2 (5 bases). The CDR3 runs 16 residues. Trimming cost V 4 bases and J 0 bases, with 16 bases left between them. DNA of the CDR3: TGTGCCAGCAGTTCTTCCTTGACGGGAAGCTCCTACGAGCAGTACTTC. Protein product: CASSSSLTGSSYEQYF.